A selection of T cell receptor beta chains follows, all from one sample in a study of blood T cell repertoires in COVID-19. Sequencing was performed with immunoSEQ multiplex PCR; in TCRdb, only in-frame clones are kept and a portion is missing. The sample lists some 220,000 clones; about 79% were seen once. Sample: PBMCs or T cells enriched from blood (not recorded which). The receptors come from a woman in her thirties or forties with acute COVID-19. Both conserved end residues are part of each CDR3. Each record gives: clone size, CDR3 length, V gene, D gene, J gene, CDR3 DNA, CDR3 protein. The D gene is left open where the match is weak. Only part of the rows carry a size: once, few, many, or a class if the clone is expanded.

>few|15|TRBV7-9|NA|TRBJ2-7
TGTGCCAGCAGCCCAGCCAGTGGAGGGGTGTACGAGCAGTACTTC
CASSPASGGVYEQYF
>NA|11|TRBV20-1|NA|TRBJ2-7
TGCAGTGCCCTAAAGTCCTACGAGCAGTACTTC
CSALKSYEQYF
>NA|15|TRBV28|TRBD1|TRBJ1-5
TGTGCCAGCAGTTCGGGACAGTATAGCAATCAGCCCCAGCATTTT
CASSSGQYSNQPQHF
>once|15|TRBV28|TRBD1|TRBJ2-7
TGTGCCAGCAGCCCTCCCGGGACAGGGGGGTACGAGCAGTACTTC
CASSPPGTGGYEQYF
>many|17|TRBV9|NA|TRBJ2-1
TGTGCCAGCAGCGTATTGGGAGGCAGGAGCTCCTACAATGAGCAGTTCTTC
CASSVLGGRSSYNEQFF
>NA|14|TRBV5-8|TRBD1|TRBJ1-6
TGTGCCAGCAGCTTCGGACAGGGGAACTCACCCCTCCACTTT
CASSFGQGNSPLHF
>few|14|TRBV18|TRBD1|TRBJ1-2
TGTGCCAGCTCACAGAGACAGGGAGACTATGGCTACACCTTC
CASSQRQGDYGYTF
>NA|12|TRBV11-2|NA|TRBJ1-1
TGTGCCAGCAGCTTGCCAGGGCCTGAAGCTTTCTTT
CASSLPGPEAFF
>once|16|TRBV7-2|NA|TRBJ1-6
TGTGCCAGCAGCTTCTTGCAGGGTCGTGGTAATTCACCCCTCCACTTT
CASSFLQGRGNSPLHF
>NA|13|TRBV2|NA|TRBJ2-5
TGTGCCAGCAGTCCAGGAATGGCGGAGACCCAGTACTTC
CASSPGMAETQYF
>NA|11|TRBV5-6|NA|TRBJ2-1
TGTGCCAGCAGATACCAACTAGAGCAGTTCTTC
CASRYQLEQFF
>NA|14|TRBV20-1|TRBD2|TRBJ2-7
TGCAGTGCTAGTGGGAGCGGGATCTCCTACGAGCAGTACTTC
CSASGSGISYEQYF
>NA|15|TRBV9|NA|TRBJ1-3
TGTGCCAGCACTAAGGCCGCCAGGGCTGGAAACACCATATATTTT
CASTKAARAGNTIYF
>NA|18|TRBV14|TRBD2|TRBJ2-1
TGTGCCAGCAGCCAAGATGGTCAGCGGGGGGGCCCGGTCGATGAGCAGTTCTTC
CASSQDGQRGGPVDEQFF
>NA|14|TRBV9|NA|TRBJ2-5
TGTGCCAGCAGCGTAGGGCAGCCTCCAGGCACCCAGTACTTC
CASSVGQPPGTQYF
>NA|16|TRBV6-2/TRBV6-3|TRBD1|TRBJ1-5
TGTGCCAGCAGTTATCTTAGGACAGGGGTGAGTCAGCCCCAGCATTTT
CASSYLRTGVSQPQHF
>NA|19|TRBV5-1|NA|TRBJ1-3
TGCGCCAGCAGCTTGGGCATAAAGGGGTCCCCCTTCTCTGGAAACACCATATATTTT
CASSLGIKGSPFSGNTIYF
>NA|14|TRBV11-2|NA|TRBJ1-1
TGTGCCAGCAGCCGCCACCCGGGGAACACTGAAGCTTTCTTT
CASSRHPGNTEAFF
>NA|16|TRBV9|NA|TRBJ2-1
TGTGCCAGCAGCCCCCCTTCTGGAGTCTCCTACAATGAGCAGTTCTTC
CASSPPSGVSYNEQFF
>few|14|TRBV2|NA|TRBJ2-7
TGTGCCAGCAGGGCCGAAAAGAGGTCCTACGAGCAGTACTTC
CASRAEKRSYEQYF
>NA|13|TRBV12-3/TRBV12-4|NA|TRBJ2-5
TGTGCCAGCAGCTCGGGACTGCTGGAGACCCAGTACTTC
CASSSGLLETQYF
>NA|16|TRBV5-6|NA|TRBJ1-1
TGTGCCAGCAGCTTGTTAGAGACGAACAGGGCCACTGAAGCTTTCTTT
CASSLLETNRATEAFF
>NA|18|TRBV3-1/TRBV3-2|NA|TRBJ2-2
TGTGCCAGCAGCCAAGGAGAGTTCCTAGAACCGAACACCGGGGAGCTGTTTTTT
CASSQGEFLEPNTGELFF
>NA|16|TRBV6-5|NA|TRBJ2-2
TGTGCCAGCAGTTACTCGAGGGCGGCGAACACCGGGGAGCTGTTTTTT
CASSYSRAANTGELFF
>NA|16|TRBV4-2|TRBD1|TRBJ1-3
TGTGCCAGCAGCCAAGGGGTAGACAGGGGAAAAAACACCATATATTTT
CASSQGVDRGKNTIYF
>NA|14|TRBV14|NA|TRBJ2-1
TGTGCCAGCAGCCATTATAGGAGCCTCCATGAGCAGTTCTTC
CASSHYRSLHEQFF
>NA|15|TRBV6-1|NA|TRBJ1-6
TGTGCCAGCAGTGAACTAACAGGAAGGGATTCACCCCTCCACTTT
CASSELTGRDSPLHF
>NA|14|TRBV30|NA|TRBJ1-1
TGTGCCTGGAGTGTGTCCAGGATGAATACTGAAGCTTTCTTT
CAWSVSRMNTEAFF
>NA|14|TRBV18|TRBD1|TRBJ1-2
TGTGCCAGCTCACCACCCACAGGGGGAAGTGGCTACACCTTC
CASSPPTGGSGYTF
>many|18|TRBV20-1|TRBD2|TRBJ2-3
TGCAGTGCTAGTCCTCCGGGACTAGCGGGAAGTCGGACAGATACGCAGTATTTT
CSASPPGLAGSRTDTQYF
>NA|14|TRBV28|NA|TRBJ1-2
TGTGCCAGCAGATCGTCGTGGGGGCGAGGTGGCTACACCTTC
CASRSSWGRGGYTF
>NA|19|TRBV19|TRBD1|TRBJ2-2
TGTGCCAGTAGTGCGCGCCGGGACAGAGTTTACGACAACACCGGGGAGCTGTTTTTT
CASSARRDRVYDNTGELFF
>NA|17|TRBV28|TRBD1|TRBJ1-5
TGTGCCAGCAAAGACAGGGTGTGGGGCCTCACGGTGCCAGCCCAGCATTTT
CASKDRVWGLTVPAQHF
>NA|14|TRBV11-2|NA|TRBJ2-3
TGTGCCAGCAGCTTCGAGGGACTGCAAGATACGCAGTATTTT
CASSFEGLQDTQYF
>NA|14|TRBV2|NA|TRBJ2-3
TGTGCCAGCAGCGGACTGATCAGCACAGATACGCAGTATTTT
CASSGLISTDTQYF
>NA|14|TRBV6-5|TRBD1|TRBJ1-5
TGTGCCAGCAGTCCAGGGACAGGGACGCATGACCAGCATTTT
CASSPGTGTHDQHF
>NA|15|TRBV19|NA|TRBJ1-6
TGTGCCAGTAGCCCGGGACTCCTAGGCGGGTCACCCCTCCACTTT
CASSPGLLGGSPLHF